This paragraph covers one TCR beta chain sequence. The CDR3 covers 12 residues. Germline V CDR1 and CDR2: SQVTM, ANQGSEA. V lost 3 bases, J lost 2 bases, and 7 bases lay in between. The data stem from a study of CD8 T cells in Susac syndrome. With random hexamers, reverse transcription was performed on about 0.5 to 1 ug of RNA. TCRdb re-called the immunoSEQ multiplex PCR reads with MiXCR, one entry per CDR3 protein. The sample lists roughly 150,000 distinct CDR3 sequences, around 96% occurring once. This TCR came from a human donor with multiple sclerosis. Sample: CD8+ T cells from PBMCs. This chain connects TRBV29-1 to TRBJ2-5, with TRBD2 as a possible D gene (6 bases). The CDR3 region has the DNA TGCAGCGTTGAGCGGGAACAAGAGACCCAGTACTTC. Translation gives CSVEREQETQYF.